The entry below gives a single T cell receptor beta chain sequence along with its context. Its antigen is not known. The sample comes from a study of cytomegalovirus exposure and HLA in healthy donors. Broader study findings: In vitro experiments confirmed that three CMV-associated chains were specific for CMV antigens. Earlier analysis found most TCR beta V segments productive about 90% or about 30% of the time. Donors were assumed by presence/absence analyses to have roughly uniform sequencing depth.

Trimming at V came to 4 bases and at J to 2 bases, leaving 2 bases not matched to a gene. Per germline, CDR1 MRHNA and CDR2 SNTAGT. This CDR3 has 14 amino acids. PCR primers comprised 60 Vbeta and 13 Jbeta primers. The assay was immunoSEQ multiplex PCR, and TCRdb's table has in-frame clones only and misses some. The sample holds about 160,000 clones, around 79% seen once. Material: PBMCs. The chain employs TRBV6-4 and TRBJ2-3; TRBD2 matches at 8 bases. The clonotype originates from a man between 45 and 60 years old in good health and CMV-seropositive. In nucleotides, the CDR3 is TGTGCCAGCAGTGCTAGCGGGTCCACAGATACGCAGTATTTT. It is translated as CASSASGSTDTQYF.